Described below is a single T cell receptor (beta chain) sequence and its context. The sample is drawn from a study of blood T cell repertoires in COVID-19. V lost 6 bases and J lost 5; bases outside the gene matches: 3. In germline, CDR1 is SNHLY, CDR2 FYNNEI. The CDR3 is 12 amino acids. Method: immunoSEQ multiplex PCR; TCRdb's copy keeps in-frame clones and lacks some. The table shows some 110,000 clones, with 84% occurring only once. The chain employs TRBV2 and TRBJ1-2; 7 bases are shared with TRBD1. The origin of this receptor is a woman in her 30s who had recovered from COVID-19. Sequences were obtained from PBMCs or T cells enriched from blood (not recorded which). CDR3 sequence (DNA): TGTGCCAGCAGCGGACAGGAATATGGCTACACCTTC. It translates to CASSGQEYGYTF.